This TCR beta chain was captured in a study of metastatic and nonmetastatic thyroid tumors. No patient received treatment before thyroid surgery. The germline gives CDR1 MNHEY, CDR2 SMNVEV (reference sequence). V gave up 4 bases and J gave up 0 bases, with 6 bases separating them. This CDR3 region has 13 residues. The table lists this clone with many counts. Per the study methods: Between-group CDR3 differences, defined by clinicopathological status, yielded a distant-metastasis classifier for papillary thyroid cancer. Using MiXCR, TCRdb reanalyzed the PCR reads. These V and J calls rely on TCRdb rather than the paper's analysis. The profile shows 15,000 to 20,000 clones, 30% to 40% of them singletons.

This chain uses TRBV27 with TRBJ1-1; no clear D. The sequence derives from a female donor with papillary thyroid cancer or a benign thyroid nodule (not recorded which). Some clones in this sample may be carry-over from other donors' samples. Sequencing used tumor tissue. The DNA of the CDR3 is TGTGCCAGCAGTTATTCTATGAACACTGAAGCTTTCTTT. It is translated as CASSYSMNTEAFF.